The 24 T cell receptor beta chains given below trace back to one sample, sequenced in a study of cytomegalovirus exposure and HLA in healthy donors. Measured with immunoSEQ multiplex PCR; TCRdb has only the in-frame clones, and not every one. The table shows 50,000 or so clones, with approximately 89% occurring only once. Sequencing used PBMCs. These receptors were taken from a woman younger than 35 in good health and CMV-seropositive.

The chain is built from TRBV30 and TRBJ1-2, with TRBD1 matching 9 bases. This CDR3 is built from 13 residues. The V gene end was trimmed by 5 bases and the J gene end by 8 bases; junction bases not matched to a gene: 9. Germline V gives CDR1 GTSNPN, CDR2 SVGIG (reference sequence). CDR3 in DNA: TGTGCCTGGCGTGCACAGGGGGCGGGGGGCTACACCTTC. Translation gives CAWRAQGAGGYTF.

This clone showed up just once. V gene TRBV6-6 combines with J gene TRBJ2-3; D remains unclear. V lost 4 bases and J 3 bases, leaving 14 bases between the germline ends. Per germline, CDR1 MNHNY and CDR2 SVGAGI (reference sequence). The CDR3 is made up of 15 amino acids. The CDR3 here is CASSLTDFGTDTQYF. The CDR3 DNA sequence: TGTGCCAGCAGTTTGACTGATTTCGGGACAGATACGCAGTATTTT.

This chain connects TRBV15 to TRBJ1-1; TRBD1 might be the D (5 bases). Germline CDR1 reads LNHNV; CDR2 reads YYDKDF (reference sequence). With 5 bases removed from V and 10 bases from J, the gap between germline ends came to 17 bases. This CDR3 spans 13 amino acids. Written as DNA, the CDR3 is TGTGCCACCAGCGGAAGGAATAGCGGGGCAGCTTTCTTT. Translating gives CATSGRNSGAAFF.

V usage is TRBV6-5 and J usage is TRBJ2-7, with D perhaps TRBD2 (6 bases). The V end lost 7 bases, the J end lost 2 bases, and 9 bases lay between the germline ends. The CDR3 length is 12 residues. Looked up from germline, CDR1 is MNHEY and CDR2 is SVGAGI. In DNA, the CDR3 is TGTGCCAGCAAGGGACTCACCTACGAGCAGTACTTC. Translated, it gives CASKGLTYEQYF.

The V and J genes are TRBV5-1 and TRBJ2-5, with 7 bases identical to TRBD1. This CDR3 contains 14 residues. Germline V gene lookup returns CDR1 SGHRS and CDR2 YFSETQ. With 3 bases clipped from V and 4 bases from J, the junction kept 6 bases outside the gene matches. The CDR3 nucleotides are TGCGCCAGCAGCTCACAGGGGCCCCGAGAGACCCAGTACTTC. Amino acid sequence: CASSSQGPRETQYF.

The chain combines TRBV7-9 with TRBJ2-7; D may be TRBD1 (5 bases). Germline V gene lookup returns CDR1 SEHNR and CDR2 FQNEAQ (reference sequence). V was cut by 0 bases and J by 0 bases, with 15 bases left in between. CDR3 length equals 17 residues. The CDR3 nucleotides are TGTGCCAGCAGCTTAGCCTCAGGGTTCGCCCTCTCCTACGAGCAGTACTTC. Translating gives CASSLASGFALSYEQYF.

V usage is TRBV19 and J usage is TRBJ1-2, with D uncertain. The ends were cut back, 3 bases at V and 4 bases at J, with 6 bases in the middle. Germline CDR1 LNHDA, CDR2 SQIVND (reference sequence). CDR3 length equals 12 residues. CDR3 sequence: CASSIQLYGYTF. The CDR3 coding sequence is TGTGCCAGTAGTATTCAACTCTATGGCTACACCTTC.

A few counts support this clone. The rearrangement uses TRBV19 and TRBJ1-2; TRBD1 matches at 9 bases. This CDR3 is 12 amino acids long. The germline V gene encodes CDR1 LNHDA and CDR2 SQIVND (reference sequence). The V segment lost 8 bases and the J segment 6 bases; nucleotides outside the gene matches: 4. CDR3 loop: CASGTGPHGYTF. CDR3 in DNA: TGTGCCAGTGGGACAGGGCCTCATGGCTACACCTTC.

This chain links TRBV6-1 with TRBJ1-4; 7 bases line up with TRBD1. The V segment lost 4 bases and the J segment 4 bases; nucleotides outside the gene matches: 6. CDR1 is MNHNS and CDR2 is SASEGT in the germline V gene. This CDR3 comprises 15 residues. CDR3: CASSGGQTYNEKLFF. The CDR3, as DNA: TGTGCCAGCAGTGGGGGACAGACCTATAATGAAAAACTGTTTTTT.

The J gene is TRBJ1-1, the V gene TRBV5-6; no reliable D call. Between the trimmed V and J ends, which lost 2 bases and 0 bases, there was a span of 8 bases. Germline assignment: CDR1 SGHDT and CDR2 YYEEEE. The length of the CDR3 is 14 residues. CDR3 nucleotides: TGTGCCAGCAGCTTTGGGAGTATGAACACTGAAGCTTTCTTT. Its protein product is CASSFGSMNTEAFF.

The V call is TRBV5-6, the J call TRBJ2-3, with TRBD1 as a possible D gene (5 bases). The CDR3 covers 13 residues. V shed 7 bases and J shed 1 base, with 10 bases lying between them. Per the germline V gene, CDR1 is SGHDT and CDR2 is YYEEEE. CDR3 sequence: CASLKTGTDTQYF. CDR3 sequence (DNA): TGTGCCAGCCTTAAGACAGGCACAGATACGCAGTATTTT.

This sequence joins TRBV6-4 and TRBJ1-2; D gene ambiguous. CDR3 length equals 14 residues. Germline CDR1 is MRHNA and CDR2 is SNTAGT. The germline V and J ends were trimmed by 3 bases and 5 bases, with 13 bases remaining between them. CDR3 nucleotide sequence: TGTGCCAGCAGTGATTCGGGAGGTGTTTATGGCTACACCTTC. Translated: CASSDSGGVYGYTF.

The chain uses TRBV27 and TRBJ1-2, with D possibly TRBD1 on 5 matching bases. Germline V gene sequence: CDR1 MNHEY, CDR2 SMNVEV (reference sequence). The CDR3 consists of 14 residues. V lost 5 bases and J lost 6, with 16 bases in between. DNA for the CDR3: TGTGCCAGCAGTCCGAGGGGCAGGAGGGATGGCTACACCTTC. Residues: CASSPRGRRDGYTF.

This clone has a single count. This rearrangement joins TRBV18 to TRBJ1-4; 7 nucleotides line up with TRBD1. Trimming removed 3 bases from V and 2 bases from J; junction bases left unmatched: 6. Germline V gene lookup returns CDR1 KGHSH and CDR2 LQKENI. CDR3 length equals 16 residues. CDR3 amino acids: CASSPTTGVTNEKLFF. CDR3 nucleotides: TGTGCCAGCTCACCGACCACAGGGGTGACTAATGAAAAACTGTTTTTT. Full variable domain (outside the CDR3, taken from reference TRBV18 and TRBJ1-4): NAGVMQNPRHLVRRRGQEARLRCSPMKGHSHVYWYRQLPEEGLKFMVYLQKENIIDESGMPKERFSAEFPKEGPSILRIQQVVRGDSAAYFCASSPTTGVTNEKLFFGSGTQLSVL.

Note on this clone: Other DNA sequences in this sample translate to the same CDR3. CDR3 protein: CASSFTGGEQYF. The CDR3 coding sequence is TGCGCCAGCAGCTTTACAGGGGGCGAGCAGTACTTC. The chain combines TRBV5-1 with TRBJ2-7, with TRBD1 matching over 8 bases. The CDR3 extends over 12 amino acids. CDR1 SGHRS and CDR2 YFSETQ come from the germline V gene. Losses at the gene ends were 2 bases for V and 6 bases for J; bases not matched to a gene: 1.

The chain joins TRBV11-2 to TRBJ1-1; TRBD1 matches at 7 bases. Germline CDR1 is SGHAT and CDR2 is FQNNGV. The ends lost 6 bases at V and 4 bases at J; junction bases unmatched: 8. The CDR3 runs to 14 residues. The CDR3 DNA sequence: TGTGCCAGCAGACGTCTGGACAGGTCCACTGAAGCTTTCTTT. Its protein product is CASRRLDRSTEAFF.

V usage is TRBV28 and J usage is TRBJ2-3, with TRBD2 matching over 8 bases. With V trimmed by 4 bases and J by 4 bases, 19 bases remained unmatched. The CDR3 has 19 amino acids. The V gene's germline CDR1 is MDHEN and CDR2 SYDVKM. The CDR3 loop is CASSSLGGAPTKTADTQYF. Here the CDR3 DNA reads TGTGCCAGCAGTTCCCTCGGGGGGGCCCCAACTAAGACCGCAGATACGCAGTATTTT.

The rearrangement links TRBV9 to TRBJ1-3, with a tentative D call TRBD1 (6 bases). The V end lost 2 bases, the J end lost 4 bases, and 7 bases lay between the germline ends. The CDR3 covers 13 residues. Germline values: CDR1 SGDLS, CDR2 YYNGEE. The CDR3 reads CASSVDRGNTIYF. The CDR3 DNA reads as TGTGCCAGCAGCGTGGACAGAGGAAACACCATATATTTT.

In DNA form, the CDR3 reads TGTGCCAGCAGTGTGGCAGGGGGAACAGACACTGAAGCTTTCTTT. Its protein product is CASSVAGGTDTEAFF. The gene calls are TRBV6-1 and TRBJ1-1; 7 nucleotides match TRBD1. The germline V gene encodes CDR1 MNHNS and CDR2 SASEGT. J was trimmed by 3 bases and V by 4 bases; bases with no gene match: 8. This CDR3 comprises 15 residues.

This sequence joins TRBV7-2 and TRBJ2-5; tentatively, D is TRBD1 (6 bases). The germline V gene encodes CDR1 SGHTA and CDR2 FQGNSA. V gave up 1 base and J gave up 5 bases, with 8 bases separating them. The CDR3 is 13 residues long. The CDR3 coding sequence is TGTGCCAGCAGCTTAGGGACAGTTGAGACCCAGTACTTC. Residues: CASSLGTVETQYF.

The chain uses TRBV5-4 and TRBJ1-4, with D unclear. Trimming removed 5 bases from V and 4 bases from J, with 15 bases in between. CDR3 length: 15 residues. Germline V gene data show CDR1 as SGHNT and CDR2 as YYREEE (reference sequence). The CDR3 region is CASSYAERGNEKLFF. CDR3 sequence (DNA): TGTGCCAGCAGTTACGCAGAACGGGGTAATGAAAAACTGTTTTTT.

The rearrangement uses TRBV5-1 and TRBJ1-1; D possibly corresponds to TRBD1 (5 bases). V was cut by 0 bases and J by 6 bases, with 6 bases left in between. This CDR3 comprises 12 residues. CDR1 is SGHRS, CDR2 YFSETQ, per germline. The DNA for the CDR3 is TGCGCCAGCAGCTTGGAGGGGCCTGAAGCTTTCTTT. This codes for CASSLEGPEAFF. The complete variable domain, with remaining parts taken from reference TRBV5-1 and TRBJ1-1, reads KAGVTQTPRYLIKTRGQQVTLSCSPISGHRSVSWYQQTPGQGLQFLFEYFSETQRNKGNFPGRFSGRQFSNSRSEMNVSTLELGDSALYLCASSLEGPEAFFGQGTRLTVV.

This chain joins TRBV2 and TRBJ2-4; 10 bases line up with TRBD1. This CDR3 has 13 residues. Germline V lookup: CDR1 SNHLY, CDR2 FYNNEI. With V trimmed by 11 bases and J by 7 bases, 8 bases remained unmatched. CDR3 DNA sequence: TGTGCCGGAAAAACGACAGGGGGCAACATTCAGTACTTC. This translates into CAGKTTGGNIQYF.

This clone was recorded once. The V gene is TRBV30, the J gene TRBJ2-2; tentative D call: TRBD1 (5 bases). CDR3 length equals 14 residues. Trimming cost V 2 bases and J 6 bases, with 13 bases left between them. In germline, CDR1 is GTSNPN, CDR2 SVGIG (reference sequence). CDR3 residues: CAWSSAGSAGELFF. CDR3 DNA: TGTGCCTGGAGTTCGGCAGGGTCGGCCGGGGAGCTGTTTTTT.